The T cell receptor beta chain described here comes from a study of identical twins. This clonotype has a handful of counts. Its antigen remains unknown. Study-level findings and limits: Beta clonotypes that were abundant in cord blood contained fewer insertions, a pattern absent from memory repertoires. Twin pairs' shared out-of-frame alpha sequences were enriched in low generation probability.

The V end was cut by 3 bases, the J end by 5 bases, with 18 bases between. Per germline, CDR1 SGDLS and CDR2 YYNGEE. The CDR3 runs 16 residues. A universal primer binding site was introduced by template switching. The final cDNA contained unique molecular identifiers. TCRdb re-analysed the 5' RACE reads in MiXCR, keeping a single row per CDR3 protein. The sample consists of under 500,000 distinct CDR3 sequences, about 13% of them appearing once. These records were also assigned to another study, of yellow fever vaccine responses in identical twins.

The sequenced sample consisted of CD4+ T cells sorted from blood. The TCR sequence derives from a woman in her late teens or twenties in good health. The chain has TRBV9 and TRBJ2-1; maybe TRBD1 (6 bases). The DNA for the CDR3 is TGTGCCAGCAGCGGAAACCGGACAGAGTTCAACAATGAGCAGTTCTTC. Encoded protein: CASSGNRTEFNNEQFF.